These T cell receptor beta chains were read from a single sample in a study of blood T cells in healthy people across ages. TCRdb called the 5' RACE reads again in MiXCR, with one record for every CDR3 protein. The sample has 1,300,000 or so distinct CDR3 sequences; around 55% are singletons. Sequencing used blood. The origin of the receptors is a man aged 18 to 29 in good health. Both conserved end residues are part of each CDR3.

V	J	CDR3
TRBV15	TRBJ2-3	CATSRDGGLGRTDTQYF
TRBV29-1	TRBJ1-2	CSVGTATYGCTF
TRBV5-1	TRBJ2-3	CASSLVDRGEDTQYF
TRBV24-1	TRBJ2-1	CATSDLTRNEQFF
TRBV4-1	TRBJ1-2	CASSQERGVDGYTF
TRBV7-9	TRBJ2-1	CASSFNEQFF
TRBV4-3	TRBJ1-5	CASSQDLGQPQHF
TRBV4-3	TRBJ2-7	CASSQETRSSYEQYF
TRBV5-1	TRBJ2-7	CASSLEGSGSYNEQYF
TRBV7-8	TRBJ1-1	CASSYNRGQGVNTEAFF
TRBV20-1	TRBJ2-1	CSARGDRYNEQFF
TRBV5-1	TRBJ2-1	CASSQFSGSGYYNEQFF
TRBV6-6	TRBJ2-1	CASSSLSGKGEQFF
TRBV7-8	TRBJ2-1	CASSPHATGNEQFF
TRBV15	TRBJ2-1	CATLTSGDFYNEQFF
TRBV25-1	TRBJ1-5	CVSGGVHQPQHF
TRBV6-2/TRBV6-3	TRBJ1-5	CASSPALDRGLGQPQHF
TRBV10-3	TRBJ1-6	CASQEEGISPLHF
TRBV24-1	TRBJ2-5	CATSAGGFQETQYF
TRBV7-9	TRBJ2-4	CASSPLEIQYF
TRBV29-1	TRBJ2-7	CSVVSTSSYEQYF
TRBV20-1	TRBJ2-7	CSAEHRDSYEQYF
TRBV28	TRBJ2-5	CASSDSRYRELETQYF
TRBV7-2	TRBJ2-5	CASSSGLAGAETQYF
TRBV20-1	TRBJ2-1	CSASKATVPSNEQFF
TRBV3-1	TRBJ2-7	CASSYGLAGHSYEQYF
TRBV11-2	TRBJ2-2	CASSLGGLSTGELFF
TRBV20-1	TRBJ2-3	CSAYKPDTQYF
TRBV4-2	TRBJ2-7	CASSQDRWKGQYF
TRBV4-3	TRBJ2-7	CASSQDRWVSSYEQYF
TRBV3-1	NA	CASSHTSSDIQYF
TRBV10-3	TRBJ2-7	CAISEFYTPRGVTYEQYF
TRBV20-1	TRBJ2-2	CSAAPTSGRAAVPGELFF
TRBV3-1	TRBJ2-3	CASSQGARTDTQYF
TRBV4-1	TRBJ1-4	CASSQEIPPGYSTNEKLFF
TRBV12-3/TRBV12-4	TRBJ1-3	CASRQGESGNTIYF
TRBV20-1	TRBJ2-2	CSAREREGVTGELFF
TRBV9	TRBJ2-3	CASSFDGTDTQYF
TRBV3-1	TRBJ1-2	CASSQTGAGYTF
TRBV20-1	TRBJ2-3	CSASGFEGFTDTQYF
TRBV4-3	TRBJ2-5	CASSQELVEETQYF
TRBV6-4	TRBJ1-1	CASSDDYNTEAFF
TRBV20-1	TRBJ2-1	CSARDPGFNEQFF
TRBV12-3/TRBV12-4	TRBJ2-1	CASSLDYYNEQFF
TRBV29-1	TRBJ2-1	CSVENPRTGYNEQFF
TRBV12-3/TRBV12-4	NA	CASTPIPGTAAYEQYF